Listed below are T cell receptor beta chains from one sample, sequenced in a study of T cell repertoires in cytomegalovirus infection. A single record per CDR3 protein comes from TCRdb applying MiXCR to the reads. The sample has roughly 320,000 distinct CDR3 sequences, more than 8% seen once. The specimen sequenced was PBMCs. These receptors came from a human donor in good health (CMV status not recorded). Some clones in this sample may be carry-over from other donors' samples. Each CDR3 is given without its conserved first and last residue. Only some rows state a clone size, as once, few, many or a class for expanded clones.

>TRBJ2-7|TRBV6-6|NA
ASSSGLRGEQY
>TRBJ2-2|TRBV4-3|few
ASSQDRTSGSGVGELF
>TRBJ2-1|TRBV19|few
ASRGTYNEQF
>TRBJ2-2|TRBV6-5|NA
ASSYGGAAGELF
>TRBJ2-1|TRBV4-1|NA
ASSQDRTSGINEQF
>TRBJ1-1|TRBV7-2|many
ASSLGGLYTEAF
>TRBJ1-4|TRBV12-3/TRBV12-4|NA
ASSLTGEFEKLF
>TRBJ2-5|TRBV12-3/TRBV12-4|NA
ASTPKETQY
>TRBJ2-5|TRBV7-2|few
ASSALAGGPAGETQY
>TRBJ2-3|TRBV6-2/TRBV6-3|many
ASSKVRRTDTQY
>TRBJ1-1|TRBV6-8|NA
ASSWGWTLDTEAF
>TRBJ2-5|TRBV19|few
ASSPGTWEETQY